The 13 T cell receptor beta chains listed next were all sequenced from one sample in a study of blood T cell repertoires in COVID-19. The method was immunoSEQ multiplex PCR; TCRdb's version includes in-frame clones alone and lacks a portion of them. This sample has about 160,000 clones, with approximately 77% found just once. The sample was PBMCs or T cells enriched from blood (not recorded which). The receptors here all came from a man between 60 and 75 years old who had recovered from COVID-19.

The chain carries TRBV24-1 and TRBJ2-1, with a tentative D call TRBD2 (5 bases). This CDR3 region has 13 residues. Germline V gives CDR1 KGHDR, CDR2 SFDVKD. Trimming stripped 3 bases from V and 10 bases from J, with 12 bases between. CDR3 sequence (DNA): TGTGCCACCAGTGATAAGAGTCCGGGAGAGCAGTTCTTC. This encodes CATSDKSPGEQFF.

The chain carries TRBV7-9 and TRBJ1-3, with D maybe TRBD1 (6 bases). The CDR3 runs 15 residues. Germline CDR1 SEHNR, CDR2 FQNEAQ (reference sequence). The V gene lost 3 bases and the J gene lost 4 bases, with 13 bases spanning the gap. The CDR3 loop is CASSFGQGHGNTIYF. The CDR3 region has the DNA TGTGCCAGCAGCTTCGGGCAGGGACACGGAAACACCATATATTTT.

This chain uses TRBV4-2 with TRBJ2-1, with a tentative D call TRBD2 (6 bases). The V and J ends lost 0 bases and 6 bases respectively, with 12 bases between them. The CDR3 runs 15 residues. CDR1 LGHNA and CDR2 YNFKEQ come from the germline V gene. The CDR3 loop is CASSQDLASANEQFF. In nucleotides, the CDR3 is TGTGCCAGCAGCCAAGACCTCGCTAGCGCCAATGAGCAGTTCTTC.

This chain connects TRBV9 to TRBJ1-2; D is ambiguous. The CDR3 is made up of 16 amino acids. The V gene's germline CDR1 is SGDLS and CDR2 YYNGEE. Trimming stripped 0 bases from V and 4 bases from J, with 16 bases between. This CDR3 is CASSVESRPTPYGYTF. CDR3 sequence (DNA): TGTGCCAGCAGCGTAGAGTCACGCCCGACTCCCTATGGCTACACCTTC.

This clone was detected a few times. The DNA for the CDR3 is TGTGCCAGCAGGCCGACAGGGACCTATGGCTACACCTTC. Translating gives CASRPTGTYGYTF. This chain joins TRBV27 and TRBJ1-2, with 7 nucleotides matching TRBD1. The length of the CDR3 is 13 residues. V dropped 6 bases and J dropped 4; count of bases not matched to a gene: 5. Germline CDR1 reads MNHEY; CDR2 reads SMNVEV (reference sequence).

This rearrangement joins TRBV29-1 to TRBJ1-6; possible D gene TRBD1, 5 bases. CDR1 is SQVTM, CDR2 ANQGSEA, per germline. The ends were cut back, 5 bases at V and 7 bases at J, with 12 bases in the middle. The CDR3 totals 13 residues. In DNA, the CDR3 is TGCAGCGTTTCCACAGGTGGCAATTCACCCCTCCACTTT. It translates to CSVSTGGNSPLHF.

The rearrangement joins TRBV7-3 to TRBJ2-1, with TRBD1 as a possible D gene (6 bases). V was clipped by 3 bases and J by 14 bases, with 17 bases between them. The germline V gene has CDR1 SGHTA and CDR2 FQGTGA. This CDR3 contains 13 residues. DNA of the CDR3: TGTGCCAGCAGCTTGGGACATGGGAGCCAAAAGTTCTTC. Its translation: CASSLGHGSQKFF.

The gene calls are TRBV28 and TRBJ1-1; no clear D gene. Germline CDR1 MDHEN, CDR2 SYDVKM. V was cut by 11 bases and J by 4 bases, with 17 bases left in between. The CDR3 contains 13 residues. CDR3 coding DNA: TGTGCCGCAGTCGGGGTAGGCGGCACTGAAGCTTTCTTT. As protein: CAAVGVGGTEAFF.

This clone was counted a single time. The V gene is TRBV5-1, the J gene TRBJ2-7; TRBD1 matches at 7 bases. Germline V gene lookup returns CDR1 SGHRS and CDR2 YFSETQ. V gave up 2 bases and J gave up 2 bases; unmatched junction bases: 7. CDR3 length equals 15 residues. The CDR3 region is CASSLGQVRAYEQYF. CDR3 DNA: TGCGCCAGCAGCTTAGGACAGGTGAGGGCCTACGAGCAGTACTTC.

As DNA, the CDR3 is TGTGCCAGCGAGAAGGGGGGTGGAGGGGGCTTCTATCAGCCCCAGCATTTT. Its protein is CASEKGGGGGFYQPQHF. The V and J genes are TRBV7-8 and TRBJ1-5, with 7 bases matching TRBD1. The V and J ends lost 8 bases and 5 bases, in that order; junction bases with no gene match: 18. CDR1 is SGHVS and CDR2 is FQNEAQ in the germline V gene. The CDR3 length is 17 residues.

The chain employs TRBV27 and TRBJ2-4; 10 bases map to TRBD2. This CDR3 has 16 residues. Germline CDR1 reads MNHEY; CDR2 reads SMNVEV (reference sequence). V lost 1 base and J lost 6; bases outside the gene matches: 6. The CDR3 sequence: CASSLYPPSGGNIQYF. CDR3 sequence (DNA): TGTGCCAGCAGTTTATACCCCCCTAGCGGGGGAAACATTCAGTACTTC.

The gene calls are TRBV5-1 and TRBJ2-2; no clear D. The CDR3 length is 14 residues. Germline loops: CDR1 SGHRS, CDR2 YFSETQ. V lost 0 bases and J lost 0, with 3 bases in between. CDR3 DNA: TGCGCCAGCAGCTTGGGAGCGAACACCGGGGAGCTGTTTTTT. This translates into CASSLGANTGELFF.

There are a few counts of this clone. The chain carries TRBV6-2 or TRBV6-3 and TRBJ2-7; 10 positions agree with TRBD2. The junction had 4 bases not matched to a gene; V was cut back by 6 bases and J by 2 bases. Germline CDR1 is MNHEY and CDR2 is SVGEGT. This CDR3 is 14 amino acids long. CDR3 DNA: TGTGCCAGCAGGCCTAGCGGGGGAACCTACGAGCAGTACTTC. Translation gives CASRPSGGTYEQYF.